This TCR beta chain appears in the sequencing data of a study of T cells in Graves' hyperthyroidism and ophthalmopathy. V lost 0 bases and J 4 bases, leaving 7 bases between the germline ends. The germline CDR1 and CDR2 sequences are ENHRY and SYGVKD. CDR3 size: 14 residues. Using RNA transcripts as the source, TCR beta CDR3 regions were amplified. Carried out on the TCR CDR3, a first-round RT-PCR used the HTBI primer set. TCRdb re-analysed the multiplex PCR reads in MiXCR, keeping a single row per CDR3 protein. The sample contains roughly 500,000 distinct CDR3 sequences, 40% to 55% of which appear only once. This clonotype has ten or more counts.

Sequences were obtained from peripheral blood or thyroid tissue (not recorded which). The source is an adult woman with Graves' disease, either hyperthyroidism or ophthalmopathy (not recorded which). This sequence joins TRBV10-3 and TRBJ1-3, with D possibly being TRBD1 (5 bases). The CDR3 loop reads CAISESGRGNTIYF. In nucleotides, the CDR3 is TGTGCCATCAGTGAGTCGGGGCGAGGAAACACCATATATTTT.